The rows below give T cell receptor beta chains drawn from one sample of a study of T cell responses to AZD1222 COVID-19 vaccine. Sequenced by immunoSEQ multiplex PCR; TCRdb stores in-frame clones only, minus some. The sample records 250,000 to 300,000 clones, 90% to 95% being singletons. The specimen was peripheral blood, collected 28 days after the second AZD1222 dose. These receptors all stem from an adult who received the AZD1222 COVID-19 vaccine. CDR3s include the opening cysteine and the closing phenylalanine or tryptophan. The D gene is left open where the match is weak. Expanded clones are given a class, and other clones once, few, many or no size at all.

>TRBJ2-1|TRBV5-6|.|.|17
CASSSLGWGVSYNEQFF
TGTGCCAGCAGCTCCCTCGGTTGGGGCGTCTCCTACAATGAGCAGTTCTTC
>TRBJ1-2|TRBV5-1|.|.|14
CASSLTPVNYGYTF
TGCGCCAGCAGCTTGACTCCAGTTAACTATGGCTACACCTTC
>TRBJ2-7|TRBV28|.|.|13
CASLKPGPGEQYF
TGTGCCAGCTTGAAGCCCGGCCCTGGGGAGCAGTACTTC
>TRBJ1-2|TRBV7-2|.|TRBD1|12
CASSSTGPGYTF
TGTGCCAGCAGCTCGACAGGGCCCGGCTACACCTTC
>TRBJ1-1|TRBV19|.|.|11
CASSRGGEAFF
TGTGCCAGCTCACGGGGCGGGGAAGCTTTCTTT
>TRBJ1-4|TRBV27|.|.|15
CASSLWGTVDEKLFF
TGTGCCAGCAGTTTGTGGGGGACGGTAGATGAAAAACTGTTTTTT
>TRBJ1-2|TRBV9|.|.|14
CASSVDGGAYGYTF
TGTGCCAGCAGCGTAGATGGGGGGGCTTATGGCTACACCTTC
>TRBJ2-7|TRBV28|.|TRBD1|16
CASSSHGTGKSYEQYF
TGTGCCAGCAGTTCCCACGGGACAGGGAAGTCCTACGAGCAGTACTTC
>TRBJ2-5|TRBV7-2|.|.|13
CASSSVGGGTQYF
TGTGCCAGCAGCTCAGTAGGGGGGGGGACCCAGTACTTC
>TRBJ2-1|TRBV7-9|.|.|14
CASSLAGHDNEQFF
TGTGCCAGCAGCTTAGCGGGGCATGACAATGAGCAGTTCTTC
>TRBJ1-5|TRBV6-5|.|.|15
CASSPGGVGDQPQHF
TGTGCCAGCAGCCCCGGGGGGGTTGGGGATCAGCCCCAGCATTTT
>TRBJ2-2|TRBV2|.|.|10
CASGPGELFF
TGTGCCAGCGGACCTGGGGAGCTGTTTTTT
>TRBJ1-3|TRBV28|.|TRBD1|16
CASRTGTGITGNTIYF
TGTGCCAGCCGTACTGGGACAGGGATAACTGGAAACACCATATATTTT
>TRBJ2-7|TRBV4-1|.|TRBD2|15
CASSQQGAGGGEQYF
TGCGCCAGCAGCCAACAAGGCGCCGGGGGGGGCGAGCAGTACTTC
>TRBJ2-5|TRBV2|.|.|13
CASSVASKETQYF
TGTGCCAGCAGTGTTGCCAGCAAAGAGACCCAGTACTTC
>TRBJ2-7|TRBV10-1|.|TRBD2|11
CATWWREATYF
TGCGCCACTTGGTGGCGGGAGGCTACGTACTTC
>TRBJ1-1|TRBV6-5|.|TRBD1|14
CASRPGQGFTEAFF
TGTGCCAGCAGACCGGGACAGGGGTTTACTGAAGCTTTCTTT
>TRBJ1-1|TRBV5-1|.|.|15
CASSSRTDPNTEAFF
TGCGCCAGCAGCTCCAGGACAGACCCGAACACTGAAGCTTTCTTT
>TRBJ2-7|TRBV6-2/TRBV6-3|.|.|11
CASSYRNEQYF
TGTGCCAGCAGTTATAGAAACGAGCAGTACTTC
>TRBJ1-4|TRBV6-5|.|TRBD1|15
CASRDTGTGGEKLFF
TGTGCCAGCAGAGACACCGGGACAGGAGGCGAAAAACTGTTTTTT
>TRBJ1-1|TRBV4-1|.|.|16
CASSQERRGKGTEAFF
TGCGCCAGCAGCCAAGAAAGGCGGGGGAAGGGCACTGAAGCTTTCTTT
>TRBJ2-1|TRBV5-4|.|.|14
CASSYRDLLEEQFF
TGTGCCAGCAGCTACCGGGACCTACTTGAGGAGCAGTTCTTC
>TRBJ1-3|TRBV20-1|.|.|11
CSAPLGNTIYF
TGCAGTGCTCCGCTAGGAAACACCATATATTTT
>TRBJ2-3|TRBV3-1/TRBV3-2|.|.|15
CASSQWGLFTDTQYF
TGTGCCAGCAGCCAATGGGGACTTTTTACAGATACGCAGTATTTT
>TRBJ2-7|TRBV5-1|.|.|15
CASSAGVGGPGEQYF
TGCGCCAGCAGCGCCGGGGTTGGGGGGCCAGGGGAGCAGTACTTC
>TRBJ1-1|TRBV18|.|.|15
CASSPPPHGHTEAFF
TGTGCCAGCTCACCACCGCCCCACGGTCACACTGAAGCTTTCTTT
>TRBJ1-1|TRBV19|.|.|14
CASSKRGQDTEAFF
TGTGCCAGTAGTAAACGGGGGCAGGACACTGAAGCTTTCTTT
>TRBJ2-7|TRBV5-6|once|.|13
CASSRIQVYEQYF
TGTGCCAGCAGCCGGATCCAGGTCTACGAGCAGTACTTC
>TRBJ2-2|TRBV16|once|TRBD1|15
CASSRTSGGTGELFF
TGTGCCAGCAGCCGGACCTCAGGGGGCACCGGGGAGCTGTTTTTT
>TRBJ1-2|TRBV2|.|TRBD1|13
CASSARQGGGYTF
TGTGCCAGCAGCGCCCGACAGGGAGGTGGCTACACCTTC
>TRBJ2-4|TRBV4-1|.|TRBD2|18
CASSHNPFERGPSDIQYF
TGCGCCAGCAGCCACAACCCCTTCGAGCGGGGCCCTTCGGACATTCAGTACTTC
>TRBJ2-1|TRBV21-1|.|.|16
CASSIWRGPSYNEQFF
TGTGCCAGCAGCATCTGGCGGGGGCCGTCCTACAATGAGCAGTTCTTC
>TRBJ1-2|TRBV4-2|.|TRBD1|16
CASSQGTGIGGYGYTF
TGTGCCAGCAGCCAAGGGACAGGGATTGGGGGCTATGGCTACACCTTC
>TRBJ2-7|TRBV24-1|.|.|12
CATSDLGGEQYF
TGTGCCACCAGTGATTTGGGCGGCGAGCAGTACTTC
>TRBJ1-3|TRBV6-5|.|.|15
CASKVGPNSGNTIYF
TGTGCCAGCAAGGTCGGGCCAAACTCTGGAAACACCATATATTTT
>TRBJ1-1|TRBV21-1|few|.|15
CASGTGEGRNTEAFF
TGTGCCAGCGGTACAGGGGAGGGAAGGAACACTGAAGCTTTCTTT
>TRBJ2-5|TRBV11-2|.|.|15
CASSLGGKRQETQYF
TGTGCCAGCAGCTTAGGCGGGAAACGCCAAGAGACCCAGTACTTC
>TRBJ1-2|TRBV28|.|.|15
CASTPYSGALNGYTF
TGTGCCAGCACCCCCTATTCTGGGGCGCTCAATGGCTACACCTTC
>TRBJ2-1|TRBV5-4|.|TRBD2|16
CASSLRLAGVMDEQFF
TGTGCCAGCAGCCTCCGACTAGCGGGAGTCATGGATGAGCAGTTCTTC
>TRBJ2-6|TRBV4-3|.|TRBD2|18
CASSQDRMRGTPANVLTF
TGCGCCAGCAGCCAAGATAGGATGCGGGGGACCCCTGCCAACGTCCTGACTTTC
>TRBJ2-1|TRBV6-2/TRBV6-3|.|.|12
CASSPSWGEQFF
TGTGCCAGCAGTCCGAGCTGGGGTGAGCAGTTCTTC
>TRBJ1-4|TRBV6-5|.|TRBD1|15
CASSGPGTDNEKLFF
TGTGCCAGCAGCGGGCCCGGGACAGATAATGAAAAACTGTTTTTT
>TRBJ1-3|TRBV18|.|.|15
CASSPKEGQGNTIYF
TGTGCCAGCTCACCTAAGGAGGGGCAAGGAAACACCATATATTTT
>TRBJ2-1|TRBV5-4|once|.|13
CASSESSYNEQFF
TGTGCCAGCAGCGAGAGCTCCTACAATGAGCAGTTCTTC
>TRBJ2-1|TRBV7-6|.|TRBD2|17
CASSPSGGAVSYNEQFF
TGTGCCAGCAGCCCGAGCGGGGGGGCCGTTTCTTACAATGAGCAGTTCTTC
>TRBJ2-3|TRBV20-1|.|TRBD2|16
CSASSGLALSTDTQYF
TGCAGTGCTAGTTCGGGACTAGCGCTAAGCACGGATACGCAGTATTTT
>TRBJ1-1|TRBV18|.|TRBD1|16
CASSPRQDRVGTEAFF
TGTGCCAGCTCACCTCGCCAGGACAGGGTGGGCACTGAAGCTTTCTTT
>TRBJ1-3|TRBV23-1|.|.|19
CASSQPELLQASSGNTIYF
TGCGCCAGCAGTCAACCCGAACTGTTACAGGCGTCCTCTGGAAACACCATATATTTT
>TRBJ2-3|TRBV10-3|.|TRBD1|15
CAISADRVSTDTQYF
TGTGCCATCAGCGCAGACAGGGTGAGCACAGATACGCAGTATTTT
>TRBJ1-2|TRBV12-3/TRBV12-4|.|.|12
CASSGRNYGYTF
TGTGCCAGCAGTGGGCGAAACTATGGCTACACCTTC
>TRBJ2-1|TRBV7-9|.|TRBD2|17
CASSLGPLAGGDNEQFF
TGTGCCAGCAGCTTAGGTCCTCTAGCGGGAGGAGACAATGAGCAGTTCTTC
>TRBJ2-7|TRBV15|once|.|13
CATRTGNTYEQYF
TGTGCCACCAGGACAGGTAACACCTACGAGCAGTACTTC